The 10 T cell receptor beta chains in this list originate from one sample, sequenced in a study of response to subunit inactivated influenza vaccine. One entry per CDR3 protein, called by TCRdb with MiXCR from the RT-PCR reads. The repertoire holds hundreds of thousands of distinct CDR3 sequences, with about 15% as singletons. The material was PBMCs from blood, obtained approximately 15 days before vaccination. The source is a man between 45 and 60 years old who received an inactivated influenza vaccine.

This chain connects TRBV3-1 to TRBJ2-6, with D perhaps TRBD1 or TRBD2 (5 bases each). V gave up 4 bases and J gave up 4 bases, with 8 bases separating them. The germline gives CDR1 LGHDT, CDR2 YNNKEL (reference sequence). The CDR3 sequence is 14 residues long. CDR3 amino acids: CASSPWDGANVLTF. In nucleotides, the CDR3 is TGTGCCAGCAGCCCGTGGGACGGGGCCAACGTCCTGACTTTC.

This clonotype turned up a few times. The rearrangement uses TRBV10-3 and TRBJ1-1, with a weak D call TRBD1 (6 bases). The CDR3 is made up of 15 amino acids. V was clipped by 6 bases and J by 0 bases, with 14 bases between them. Germline V gene data show CDR1 as ENHRY and CDR2 as SYGVKD. CDR3 residues: CAIREGGGMNTEAFF. The CDR3 DNA reads TGTGCCATCAGAGAAGGGGGAGGGATGAACACTGAAGCTTTCTTT.

The chain employs TRBV4-3 and TRBJ2-1; tentatively, D is TRBD1 or TRBD2 (5 bases each). CDR3 length equals 16 residues. The germline V gene has CDR1 LGHNA and CDR2 YSLEER. V was shortened by 1 base and J by 4 bases, with 14 bases between the two germline ends. The chain's CDR3 is CASSQAGPLNYNEQFF. CDR3 sequence (DNA): TGCGCCAGCAGCCAAGCGGGACCCCTAAATTACAATGAGCAGTTCTTC.

This chain links TRBV20-1 with TRBJ2-1; 8 nucleotides align to TRBD1. The CDR3 contains 12 residues. CDR1 and CDR2 (germline): DFQATT, SNEGSKA (reference sequence). V lost 4 bases, J lost 6 bases, and 2 bases stayed unmatched. CDR3 bases: TGCAGTGCTAAGGACAGGGTCAATGAGCAGTTCTTC. Its protein is CSAKDRVNEQFF.

The chain employs TRBV7-2 and TRBJ1-4; D uncertain. Germline CDR1 SGHTA, CDR2 FQGNSA. Trimming removed 2 bases at V and 0 bases at J, with 7 bases between. This CDR3 spans 15 amino acids. The CDR3 is CASSLTRATNEKLFF. DNA of the CDR3: TGTGCCAGCAGCTTAACGCGGGCAACTAATGAAAAACTGTTTTTT.

CDR3 coding DNA: TGCAGCATAGGCCTGCCGGAAGTGGGCACAGATACGCAGTATTTT. It codes for CSIGLPEVGTDTQYF. The chain carries TRBV29-1 and TRBJ2-3; no reliable D call. This CDR3 spans 15 amino acids. V lost 8 bases, J lost 1 base, and 19 bases lay in between. CDR1 and CDR2 (germline): SQVTM, ANQGSEA.

This clonotype has just a few counts. The chain carries TRBV28 and TRBJ1-5, with D unclear. Germline V CDR1 and CDR2: MDHEN, SYDVKM. V was trimmed by 4 bases and J by 0 bases, leaving 10 bases between them. There are 15 residues in the CDR3. The DNA for the CDR3 is TGTGCCAGCAGTTCCCCGAGGTCTAGCAATCAGCCCCAGCATTTT. It yields the protein CASSSPRSSNQPQHF.

The chain links TRBV2 to TRBJ2-2; TRBD2 matches 7 bases. CDR3 length equals 15 residues. V shed 3 bases, J shed 3 bases, and the junction held 4 bases outside the gene matches. Per the germline V gene, CDR1 is SNHLY and CDR2 is FYNNEI. The CDR3: CASSDPGGYTGELFF. CDR3 DNA sequence: TGTGCCAGCAGTGACCCGGGGGGATACACCGGGGAGCTGTTTTTT.

The genes are TRBV11-1 and TRBJ1-5; D might be TRBD1 (6 bases). Trimming removed 5 bases at V and 1 base at J, with 21 bases between. Germline CDR1 SGHAT, CDR2 FQDESV (reference sequence). CDR3 length: 18 residues. The CDR3, as DNA: TGTGCCAGCAGCCCGCTTGGAACAGGGTTAAGGAGCAATCAGCCCCAGCATTTT. Amino acids: CASSPLGTGLRSNQPQHF.

This rearrangement joins TRBV29-1 to TRBJ2-5, with D possibly TRBD1 on 5 matching bases. Trimming took off 6 bases at V and 5 bases at J, with 19 bases between the two ends. Germline V CDR1 and CDR2: SQVTM, ANQGSEA. CDR3 length: 14 amino acids. The CDR3 DNA reads as TGCAGCGTCGCCGCGTGGGGCCCACAGGAGACCCAGTACTTC. Protein sequence: CSVAAWGPQETQYF.